The 2 T cell receptor beta chains below were found in one sample sequenced in a study of regulatory T cells in long-lasting Graves disease. CDR3 regions were amplified by Arm-PCR using iRepertoire HTBI primers to build TCR beta libraries. TCRdb itself ran the multiplex PCR reads through MiXCR, one entry per CDR3 protein. The sample shows about 300,000 distinct CDR3 sequences, 20% to 25% of them seen only once. Time point described: persistent/refractory GD, antithyroid drugs over 5 years with positive TRAb. The TCR library used RNA extracted from PBMCs. The sequenced sample was peripheral blood mononuclear cells (PBMCs), obtained when the disease was refractory, from a patient treated with antithyroid drugs. These receptor sequences come from a female donor with Graves disease.

This clonotype was detected only a few times. V and J are TRBV4-1 and TRBJ1-1; D is possibly TRBD1 (6 bases). The germline gives CDR1 MGHRA, CDR2 YSYEKL. Trimming pared 4 bases from V and 5 bases from J, leaving 14 bases between. CDR3 length: 14 amino acids. This chain's CDR3 is CASSLGGGETEAFF. The CDR3 DNA sequence: TGCGCCAGCAGCCTAGGGGGTGGGGAGACTGAAGCTTTCTTT.

Many counts were recorded for this clonotype. V is TRBV6-2 or TRBV6-3 and J is TRBJ2-7; D possibly corresponds to TRBD2 (5 bases). CDR3 length equals 15 residues. CDR1 and CDR2 from the germline V gene are MNHEY and SVGEGT. The germline V and J ends were trimmed by 6 bases and 9 bases, with 24 bases remaining between them. In nucleotides, the CDR3 is TGTGCCAGCAGCCCCTTCGAGGGATCCAGGAATGGGCAGTACTTC. Translating it yields CASSPFEGSRNGQYF.